This T cell receptor (beta chain) was recorded in a study of T cell responses to AZD1222 COVID-19 vaccine. The study's findings and limits: Only after the peak T cell response were repertoires sampled. Only 5 to 7 AZD1222 recipients were seropositive at baseline.

Assay: immunoSEQ multiplex PCR; the TCRdb copy retains only in-frame clones and omits some. This table holds over 95,000 clones, approximately 90% found once. The CDR3 runs 15 residues. Turning to this clone: Its cognate antigen is unknown.

The V gene is TRBV21-1, the J gene TRBJ1-4; the table's D call, TRBD1, has no DNA check behind it. TRBV21-1 is a pseudogene. The source of this sequence is an adult in good health. The source was peripheral blood, collected on day 0 of AZD1222 vaccination. The CDR3 loop is CASSMGGQLNEKLFF. The DNA of the CDR3 is TGTGCCAGCAGCATGGGGGGACAGTTAAATGAAAAACTGTTTTTT.